This T cell receptor beta chain was obtained from a study of siplizumab effects on memory and regulatory T cells. This clone has just one count. What it recognizes is unknown. Findings of the study overall: Mappable alloreactive CD4+ clones were on average around 67% Treg-derived with siplizumab, 26.9% in controls. Confirmatory evidence of suppressive function in proliferating siplizumab-culture Tregs was not obtained. Apparently more diverse than memory cells, naive T cells also seemed major alloresponse contributors.

The V gene's germline CDR1 is MNHEY and CDR2 SMNVEV (reference sequence). Trimming removed 8 bases at V and 1 base at J, with 15 bases between. This CDR3 region has 14 residues. Repertoires were generated with immunoSEQ multiplex PCR, while TCRdb's copy carries only in-frame clones and drops some. The sample records 85,000 to 130,000 clones, 92% being singletons. The specimen was Tregs sorted from blood. The chain links TRBV27 to TRBJ2-7; the D call may be TRBD1 or TRBD2 (6 bases each). The origin of this receptor is a human donor in good health. DNA of the CDR3: TGTGCCAGCGGTTCGACGGGGGCGTCCTACGAGCAGTACTTC. Residues: CASGSTGASYEQYF.